The 31 T cell receptor beta chains below were found in one sample sequenced in a study of T cells after yellow fever vaccination. MiXCR, applied by TCRdb to the 5' RACE reads, yields one record per CDR3 protein. This sample has over 120,000 distinct CDR3 sequences, with under 8% found just once. The sample here was CD4+ T cells sorted from PBMCs, taken 10 days after the yellow fever booster vaccination. The receptors were sampled from a man aged 30-40 years who received the YFV17D yellow fever vaccine.

This clonotype was recorded many times. The chain is built from TRBV25-1 and TRBJ2-5; either TRBD1 or TRBD2 may fit D (6 bases each). The length of the CDR3 is 15 residues. V was shortened by 8 bases and J by 7 bases, with 23 bases between the two germline ends. The germline CDR1 and CDR2 sequences are MGHDK and SYGVNS. CDR3: CASVKWNGGKRTQYF. In DNA, the CDR3 is TGTGCCAGCGTCAAATGGAACGGGGGCAAGAGGACCCAGTACTTC.

With respect to this clonotype: A read error is possible here, since a much larger clone lies one base away. The chain carries TRBV6-1 and TRBJ2-5; 7 bases align to TRBD1. Trimming at V came to 7 bases and at J to 4 bases, leaving 12 bases not matched to a gene. The CDR3 extends over 15 amino acids. Germline-derived CDR1 and CDR2 are MNHNS and SASEGT. As DNA, the CDR3 is TGTGCCAGCAACCCAATTAAGGGGGCAGGAGAGACCCAGTACTTC. It specifies CASNPIKGAGETQYF.

This clonotype was found many times. The genes are TRBV7-6 and TRBJ2-2; TRBD2 agrees at 12 bases. Germline V gene lookup returns CDR1 SGHVS and CDR2 FNYEAQ. The V and J ends lost 5 bases and 5 bases, in that order; junction bases with no gene match: 9. The CDR3 has 17 residues. The chain's CDR3 is CASSARLAGALTGELFF. The CDR3 DNA sequence: TGTGCCAGCAGCGCTAGACTAGCGGGGGCCCTTACCGGGGAGCTGTTTTTT.

This clonotype was detected many times. The CDR3 DNA reads TGCGCCAGCAGCTTACGGGGCCGTGACTACGAGCAGTACTTC. Amino acids: CASSLRGRDYEQYF. The rearrangement joins TRBV5-1 to TRBJ2-7; D tentatively fits TRBD1 or TRBD2 (5 bases each). Germline lookup yields CDR1 SGHRS and CDR2 YFSETQ. V lost 2 bases and J lost 3, with 12 bases in between. The CDR3 length is 14 residues.

The table lists this clonotype with many counts. This chain links TRBV7-2 with TRBJ2-3; 8 positions agree with TRBD2. Trimming took 8 bases from V and 3 from J; bases not matched to a gene: 7. The CDR3 is 14 residues long. CDR1 and CDR2 from the germline V gene are SGHTA and FQGNSA. As DNA, the CDR3 is TGTGCCAGCGCCAGCGGGAGTTGGACAGATACGCAGTATTTT. As protein: CASASGSWTDTQYF.

There are many counts of this clonotype. The chain joins TRBV10-3 to TRBJ2-5, with D perhaps matching TRBD1 or TRBD2 (6 bases each). The V end lost 4 bases, the J end lost 4 bases, and 19 bases lay between the germline ends. The CDR3 contains 16 residues. Germline V gene lookup returns CDR1 ENHRY and CDR2 SYGVKD. CDR3 amino acids: CAISGGAGTARETQYF. For the CDR3, the DNA is TGTGCCATCAGTGGGGGGGCGGGGACCGCGCGAGAGACCCAGTACTTC.

The rearrangement links TRBV19 to TRBJ1-2; D gene unclear. The V gene's germline CDR1 is LNHDA and CDR2 SQIVND (reference sequence). This CDR3 is built from 12 residues. The V gene lost 7 bases and the J gene lost 8 bases, with 14 bases spanning the gap. CDR3 region: CASTRPPDGYTF. CDR3 in DNA: TGTGCCAGTACCCGGCCTCCGGACGGCTACACCTTC.

This clonotype was seen ten or more times. The chain carries TRBV20-1 and TRBJ2-3; D gene unclear. This CDR3 has 14 residues. Looked up from germline, CDR1 is DFQATT and CDR2 is SNEGSKA (reference sequence). The germline V and J ends were trimmed by 1 base and 3 bases, with 11 bases remaining between them. CDR3 nucleotides: TGCAGTGCTAGAGGTCTATCGAGGACAGATACGCAGTATTTT. Its protein is CSARGLSRTDTQYF.

This clonotype came up many times. J is TRBJ2-1 and V is TRBV27, with D possibly matching TRBD2 (6 bases). Germline V gene sequence: CDR1 MNHEY, CDR2 SMNVEV (reference sequence). The V and J ends lost 5 bases and 2 bases respectively, with 13 bases between them. This CDR3 spans 15 amino acids. CDR3 DNA: TGTGCCAGCAGTCTGACTAGGAGGGCCTACAATGAGCAGTTCTTC. This translates into CASSLTRRAYNEQFF.

The rearrangement joins TRBV29-1 to TRBJ1-1; maybe TRBD1 (5 bases). The CDR3 covers 16 residues. The ends were cut back, 1 base at V and 3 bases at J, with 18 bases in the middle. Per the germline V gene, CDR1 is SQVTM and CDR2 is ANQGSEA. The CDR3 bases are TGCAGCGTTGAAGGAAATGTGCGGGGGGGGGACACTGAAGCTTTCTTT. Protein: CSVEGNVRGGDTEAFF.

This clonotype has a count of ten or more. CDR3 protein: CASRTKQGATGTGELFF. Here the CDR3 DNA reads TGTGCCAGCAGAACAAAACAGGGGGCAACGGGTACCGGGGAGCTGTTTTTT. The chain combines TRBV5-5 with TRBJ2-2; 9 nucleotides align to TRBD1. There are 17 residues in the CDR3. V lost 5 bases to trimming and J lost 5 bases; unmatched junction nucleotides: 13. Germline V gene sequence: CDR1 SGHKS, CDR2 YYEKEE (reference sequence).

This clonotype occurred many times. This chain connects TRBV12-3 or TRBV12-4 to TRBJ2-7; 10 nucleotides line up with TRBD1. The CDR3 extends over 13 amino acids. Trimming at V came to 3 bases and at J to 7 bases, leaving 3 bases not matched to a gene. The CDR3 DNA follows: TGTGCCAGCAGTTTGGGACAGGGGACGGAGCAGTACTTC. Translating it yields CASSLGQGTEQYF.

In this sample, this clonotype turned up many times. The chain links TRBV30 to TRBJ1-1, with 8 bases lining up with TRBD1. V dropped 4 bases and J dropped 0; count of bases not matched to a gene: 7. From germline, CDR1 is GTSNPN and CDR2 SVGIG (reference sequence). The length of the CDR3 is 15 residues. For the CDR3, the DNA is TGTGCCTGGACTAAAGGACAGGGAATGAACACTGAAGCTTTCTTT. It specifies CAWTKGQGMNTEAFF. The whole variable domain, filled in from reference TRBV30 and TRBJ1-1, reads SQTIHQWPATLVQPVGSPLSLECTVEGTSNPNLYWYRQAAGRGLQLLFYSVGIGQISSEVPQNLSASRPQDRQFILSSKKLLLSDSGFYLCAWTKGQGMNTEAFFGQGTRLTVV.

To note about this clonotype: A much larger clone sits a single nucleotide away, making a read error possible. The chain employs TRBV6-6 and TRBJ1-5; D is perhaps TRBD1 (5 bases). CDR1 is MNHNY, CDR2 SVGAGI, per germline (reference sequence). With 7 bases removed from V and 9 bases from J, the gap between germline ends came to 16 bases. The CDR3 consists of 13 residues. The CDR3 region has the DNA TGTGCCAGCACTGGGGCAGGGCACCGGCCCCAGCATTTT. Amino acids: CASTGAGHRPQHF.

This clonotype has a handful of counts. This chain links TRBV4-3 with TRBJ2-1; D gene ambiguous. Trimming left V 1 base short and J 9 bases short, with 13 bases between. The CDR3 has 14 amino acids. Germline lookup yields CDR1 LGHNA and CDR2 YSLEER. CDR3 in DNA: TGCGCCAGCAGCCAAGCCTCAGGAGTTGGTGAGCAGTTCTTC. Its translation: CASSQASGVGEQFF.

This clonotype was detected many times. J is TRBJ2-1 and V is TRBV9; D may be TRBD1 or TRBD2 (5 bases each). The CDR3 spans 16 residues. V lost 1 base and J lost 8, with 19 bases in between. CDR1 and CDR2 from the germline V gene are SGDLS and YYNGEE. The CDR3 nucleotides read TGTGCCAGCAGCGTAATTTGGGGACCATCATGGGATGAGCAGTTCTTC. This gives the protein CASSVIWGPSWDEQFF.

A few counts support this clonotype. V and J are TRBV12-3 or TRBV12-4 and TRBJ2-7; D gene ambiguous. The CDR3 loop spans 16 amino acids. V lost 4 bases, J lost 0 bases, and 16 bases lay in between. CDR3 coding DNA: TGTGCCAGCAGTTCCCTCTATTCGCGGAGCTCCTACGAGCAGTACTTC. This codes for CASSSLYSRSSYEQYF.

This clonotype was observed a few times. This chain joins TRBV11-2 and TRBJ2-1; D ambiguous. Trimming shortened V by 4 bases and J by 8 bases, and 12 bases separated the two germline ends. Looked up from germline, CDR1 is SGHAT and CDR2 is FQNNGV. This CDR3 is built from 13 residues. CDR3 region: CASSSLDGYEQFF. The CDR3 DNA sequence: TGTGCCAGCAGCTCCTTAGACGGCTATGAGCAGTTCTTC.

This clonotype showed up many times. The chain is built from TRBV7-2 and TRBJ2-5; a possible D gene is TRBD2 (5 bases). The CDR3 consists of 13 residues. In germline, CDR1 is SGHTA, CDR2 FQGNSA. Trimming stripped 2 bases from V and 5 bases from J, with 9 bases between. As DNA, the CDR3 is TGTGCCAGCAGCTTATGGGAGAAGGAGACCCAGTACTTC. Protein sequence: CASSLWEKETQYF.

In this sample, this clonotype turned up many times. The V and J genes are TRBV6-5 and TRBJ2-7; D is unclear. There are 12 residues in the CDR3. Deletions cut 10 bases from V and 7 bases from J, with 17 bases between. Germline CDR1 is MNHEY and CDR2 is SVGAGI. The CDR3 spells CATSISRFEQYF. CDR3 DNA: TGTGCCACCTCTATAAGCCGCTTTGAGCAGTACTTC.

This sequence joins TRBV7-2 and TRBJ1-1; possibly TRBD1 for D (6 bases). V lost 5 bases and J 5 bases, leaving 15 bases between the germline ends. CDR1 SGHTA and CDR2 FQGNSA come from the germline V gene. The CDR3 is 14 amino acids. In DNA form, the CDR3 reads TGTGCCAGCAGCCTCGGGGGGGGGCTTACTGAAGCTTTCTTT. This gives the protein CASSLGGGLTEAFF.

This clonotype was recorded many times. The rearrangement joins TRBV7-2 to TRBJ2-3, with TRBD2 matching 7 bases. Losses at the gene ends were 5 bases for V and 2 bases for J; bases not matched to a gene: 10. CDR3 length: 16 residues. Germline assignment: CDR1 SGHTA and CDR2 FQGNSA. The CDR3 DNA follows: TGTGCCAGCAGCCCTGGCGGCGGGGGAATCACAGATACGCAGTATTTT. This encodes CASSPGGGGITDTQYF.

The J gene is TRBJ1-6, the V gene TRBV20-1; 8 positions match TRBD1. The V and J ends lost 5 bases and 7 bases, in that order; junction bases with no gene match: 7. This CDR3 is built from 14 residues. Germline CDR1 reads DFQATT; CDR2 reads SNEGSKA (reference sequence). The CDR3 reads CSAPGQGYNSPLHF. In nucleotides, the CDR3 is TGCAGTGCTCCCGGACAGGGATACAATTCACCCCTCCACTTT.

The table lists this clonotype with many counts. V is TRBV28 and J is TRBJ2-2, with 7 bases lining up with TRBD2. With V trimmed by 4 bases and J by 3 bases, 5 bases remained unmatched. The CDR3 sequence is 15 residues long. Germline values: CDR1 MDHEN, CDR2 SYDVKM. The CDR3 DNA reads as TGTGCCAGCAGTTCCCTAGCGGACTACACCGGGGAGCTGTTTTTT. The encoded protein is CASSSLADYTGELFF.

This clonotype was seen many times. The chain couples TRBV6-1 to TRBJ2-1; possible D gene TRBD2, 6 bases. Trimming removed 7 bases from V and 4 bases from J, with 11 bases in between. The CDR3 spans 13 residues. Germline loops: CDR1 MNHNS, CDR2 SASEGT. The CDR3 region is CASKEGLYNEQFF. In DNA form, the CDR3 reads TGTGCCAGCAAGGAGGGCCTATACAATGAGCAGTTCTTC.

This clonotype was seen more than once but under ten times. DNA of the CDR3: TGCAGTGCCGCTTCTCATACGACAGGGAGACAAGAGACCCAGTACTTC. Protein sequence: CSAASHTTGRQETQYF. The V gene is TRBV20-1, the J gene TRBJ2-5, with TRBD1 matching over 7 bases. V lost 6 bases to trimming and J lost 2 bases; unmatched junction nucleotides: 15. The germline gives CDR1 DFQATT, CDR2 SNEGSKA (reference sequence). The CDR3 length is 16 residues.

This clonotype showed up many times. The CDR3 loop reads CAIAPGQQYYEQYF. The CDR3 DNA reads TGTGCCATCGCGCCGGGACAGCAATACTACGAGCAGTACTTC. This chain connects TRBV28 to TRBJ2-7; 7 bases line up with TRBD1. The germline V gene encodes CDR1 MDHEN and CDR2 SYDVKM. The length of the CDR3 is 14 residues. J lost 3 bases, V lost 10 bases, and 12 bases had no gene match. The entire variable domain, with the rest obtained from reference TRBV28 and TRBJ2-7, is as follows: DVKVTQSSRYLVKRTGEKVFLECVQDMDHENMFWYRQDPGLGLRLIYFSYDVKMKEKGDIPEGYSVSREKKERFSLILESASTNQTSMYLCAIAPGQQYYEQYFGPGTRLTVT.

The chain carries TRBV5-1 and TRBJ2-1; the D gene is possibly TRBD1 (6 bases). Germline CDR1 and CDR2: SGHRS and YFSETQ. The V gene lost 5 bases and the J gene lost 12 bases, with 21 bases spanning the gap. The CDR3 contains 14 residues. CDR3 bases: TGCGCCAGCAGAAGGGACACTTCCCAGTATGGGCAGTTCTTC. Its protein product is CASRRDTSQYGQFF.

The chain has TRBV11-2 and TRBJ2-7; 9 bases agree with TRBD1. Trimming cost V 0 bases and J 1 base; bases outside gene matches: 1. Germline V CDR1 and CDR2: SGHAT, FQNNGV. This CDR3 has 15 residues. CDR3 in amino acids: CASSLEGQGSYEQYF. The CDR3 coding sequence is TGTGCCAGCAGCTTAGAGGGACAGGGATCCTACGAGCAGTACTTC.

Many counts were recorded for this clonotype. V is TRBV24-1 and J is TRBJ2-7, with 7 bases identical to TRBD1. The CDR3 is 15 amino acids. The V and J ends lost 6 bases and 1 base, in that order; junction bases with no gene match: 8. CDR1 and CDR2 from the germline V gene are KGHDR and SFDVKD. CDR3 amino acids: CATSSTTGKSYEQYF. The CDR3 nucleotides read TGTGCCACCAGTTCAACGACAGGGAAATCCTACGAGCAGTACTTC.

This clonotype showed up many times. The chain couples TRBV19 to TRBJ2-3; 11 bases agree with TRBD1. This CDR3 contains 14 residues. CDR1 is LNHDA and CDR2 is SQIVND in the germline V gene (reference sequence). V gave up 5 bases and J gave up 3 bases; unmatched junction bases: 1. The CDR3 spells CASSWDRGTDTQYF. CDR3 coding DNA: TGTGCCAGTAGTTGGGACAGGGGGACAGATACGCAGTATTTT.